The entry below gives a single T cell receptor beta chain sequence along with its context. This sample is drawn from a study of T cells in localized non-small cell lung cancer. Clones were sequenced by immunoSEQ multiplex PCR, and TCRdb holds only the in-frame ones, with some missing. This sample has thousands of clones, with less than 30% found just once. The ends were cut back, 2 bases at V and 4 bases at J, with 14 bases in the middle. This CDR3 comprises 15 residues. In germline, CDR1 is MGHRA, CDR2 YSYEKL. The chain employs TRBV4-1 and TRBJ1-2, with D hard to call. The sequencing used normal lung tissue next to the tumor, collected before any cancer treatment. This TCR derives from a woman aged 35-75 years with stage II squamous cell lung carcinoma. The CDR3 nucleotides are TGCGCCAGCAGCCAAATCGAAGGGAGTAGCTATGGCTACACCTTC. Amino acid sequence: CASSQIEGSSYGYTF.